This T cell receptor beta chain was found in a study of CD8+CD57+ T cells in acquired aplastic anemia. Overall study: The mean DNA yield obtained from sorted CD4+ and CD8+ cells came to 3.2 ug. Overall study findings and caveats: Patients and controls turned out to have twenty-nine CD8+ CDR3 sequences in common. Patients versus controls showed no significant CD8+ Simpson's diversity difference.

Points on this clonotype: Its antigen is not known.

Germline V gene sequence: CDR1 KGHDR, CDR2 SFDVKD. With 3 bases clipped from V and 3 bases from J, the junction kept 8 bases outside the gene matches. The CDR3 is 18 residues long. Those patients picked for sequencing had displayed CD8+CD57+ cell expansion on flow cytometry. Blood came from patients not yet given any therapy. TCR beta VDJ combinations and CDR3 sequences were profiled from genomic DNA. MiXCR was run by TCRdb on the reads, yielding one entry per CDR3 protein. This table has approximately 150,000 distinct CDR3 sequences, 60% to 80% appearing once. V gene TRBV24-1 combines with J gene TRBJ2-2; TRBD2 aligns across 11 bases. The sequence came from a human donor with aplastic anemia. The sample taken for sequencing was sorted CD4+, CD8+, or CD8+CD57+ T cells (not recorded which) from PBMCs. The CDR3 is CATSDPSTSGAYTGELFF. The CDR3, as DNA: TGTGCCACCAGTGATCCTTCGACTAGCGGGGCCTACACCGGGGAGCTGTTTTTT.